This is a list of T cell receptor beta chains from one sample in a study of T cell repertoires in cytomegalovirus infection. These receptors lack a known antigen. TCRdb reprocessed the reads with MiXCR, giving one entry per CDR3 protein. This repertoire shows 380,000 or so distinct CDR3 sequences, approximately 30% found once; its top ten account for about 13%. The sequenced sample was cultured PBMCs, obtained from culture after CMV antigen stimulation. Every receptor here comes from a human donor in good health (CMV status not recorded). Some clones in this sample may be carry-over from other donors' samples. Both conserved end residues are part of each CDR3. Fields, in order: D gene, clone size, J gene, V gene, CDR3 protein, CDR3 DNA. The D gene is left open where the match is weak. Part of the rows lack a size; the others show once, few, many or a class for expanded clones.

>-|many|TRBJ2-7|TRBV7-2
CASSSKVAGNFYEQYF
TGTGCCAGCAGCTCGAAGGTCGCGGGGAATTTCTACGAGCAGTACTTC
>TRBD1|few|TRBJ2-3|TRBV27
CASSLTGGGGTDTQYF
TGTGCCAGCAGTCTGACAGGGGGCGGGGGCACAGATACGCAGTATTTT
>-|few|TRBJ1-6|TRBV7-8
CASSRGRSDSPLHF
TGTGCCAGCAGCCGCGGACGTAGTGATTCACCCCTCCACTTT
>TRBD1|-|TRBJ2-2|TRBV25-1
CASSEAPGQGKTGELFF
TGTGCCAGCAGTGAAGCCCCGGGACAGGGGAAAACCGGGGAGCTGTTTTTT
>-|-|TRBJ2-5|TRBV7-2
CASSLEGGGETQYF
TGTGCCAGCAGCTTAGAGGGGGGAGGGGAGACCCAGTACTTC
>-|few|TRBJ1-5|TRBV24-1
CATSYRDANQPQHF
TGTGCCACCAGTTACCGGGACGCCAATCAGCCCCAGCATTTT
>-|few|TRBJ2-5|TRBV12-3/TRBV12-4
CASSLSWGETQYF
TGTGCCAGCAGTTTGTCGTGGGGGGAGACCCAGTACTTC
>-|-|TRBJ2-1|TRBV29-1
CSHTGTSDNEQFF
TGCAGTCATACAGGGACCTCGGACAATGAGCAGTTCTTC
>-|many|TRBJ2-2|TRBV7-2
CASSLTVATRYTGELFF
TGTGCCAGCAGCTTAACTGTGGCGACACGTTACACCGGGGAGCTGTTTTTT
>TRBD1|-|TRBJ2-7|TRBV27
CASSLRPPRAGGFHEQYF
TGTGCCAGCAGTTTAAGGCCCCCCCGGGCAGGGGGCTTTCACGAGCAGTACTTC
>-|-|TRBJ1-4|TRBV4-1
CASSQGPGTPNEKLFF
TGCGCCAGCAGCCAAGGTCCCGGGACCCCCAATGAAAAACTGTTTTTT
>TRBD2|-|TRBJ2-3|TRBV7-3
CASSATPTSRSTDTQYF
TGTGCCAGCAGCGCCACCCCGACTAGCCGGAGCACAGATACGCAGTATTTT
>-|many|TRBJ2-3|TRBV7-2
CASSSTRGTDTQYF
TGTGCCAGCAGCTCTACGCGGGGCACAGATACGCAGTATTTT
>-|-|TRBJ2-5|TRBV19
CASSMTGQETQYF
TGTGCCAGTAGTATGACGGGACAAGAGACCCAGTACTTC
>-|few|TRBJ1-1|TRBV19
CASSVDTNTEAFF
TGTGCCAGTAGTGTGGACACGAACACTGAAGCTTTCTTT
>TRBD1|-|TRBJ1-6|TRBV7-2
CASSLGGQGMYSPLHF
TGTGCCAGCAGCTTAGGGGGACAGGGGATGTATTCACCCCTCCACTTT
>TRBD2|-|TRBJ2-7|TRBV7-6
CASSRGGGRDSYEQYF
TGTGCCAGCAGTAGGGGGGGCGGGAGGGACTCCTACGAGCAGTACTTC
>TRBD2|few|TRBJ2-1|TRBV7-9
CASSLFGTTNNEQFF
TGTGCCAGCAGCTTATTTGGGACTACAAACAATGAGCAGTTCTTC
>-|-|TRBJ1-1|TRBV11-2
CASSPRTDIEAFF
TGTGCCAGCAGCCCCCGGACAGATATTGAAGCTTTCTTT
>TRBD1|-|TRBJ1-5|TRBV6-6
CASSFKAGGQPQHF
TGTGCCAGCAGTTTTAAGGCAGGGGGGCAGCCCCAGCATTTT
>-|few|TRBJ2-1|TRBV7-2
CASSLEALTYNEQFF
TGTGCCAGCAGCTTAGAGGCACTCACCTACAATGAGCAGTTCTTC
>-|-|TRBJ2-7|TRBV7-2
CASSQRRGAEQYF
TGTGCCAGCAGTCAACGGAGGGGCGCAGAGCAGTACTTC
>TRBD2|few|TRBJ2-5|TRBV4-1
CASSTWTSGRGKETQYF
TGCGCCAGCTCCACCTGGACTAGCGGGAGGGGCAAAGAGACCCAGTACTTC
>TRBD2|-|TRBJ2-3|TRBV7-6
CASSLGLAGGLSTDTQYF
TGTGCCAGCAGTTTAGGACTAGCGGGAGGGCTTAGCACAGATACGCAGTATTTT
>-|-|TRBJ2-2|TRBV25-1
CASSERLNTGELFF
TGTGCCAGCAGTGAGCGGTTAAACACCGGGGAGCTGTTTTTT
>TRBD2|-|TRBJ2-1|TRBV20-1
CSARVWLAGTQEQFF
TGCAGTGCTAGAGTGTGGCTAGCGGGGACCCAGGAGCAGTTCTTC
>-|-|TRBJ1-1|TRBV29-1
CSVRVVTEAFF
TGCAGCGTTCGGGTGGTAACTGAAGCTTTCTTT
>TRBD1|few|TRBJ1-1|TRBV12-3/TRBV12-4
CASSFMDRAMWGRAEAFF
TGTGCCAGCAGTTTTATGGACAGGGCGATGTGGGGCCGGGCTGAAGCTTTCTTT
>-|-|TRBJ2-3|TRBV6-1
CASRKGPLSTDTQYF
TGTGCCAGCAGGAAGGGACCGTTGAGCACAGATACGCAGTATTTT
>-|-|TRBJ2-1|TRBV2
CASSDPQARNEQFF
TGTGCCAGCAGTGATCCTCAGGCCCGCAATGAGCAGTTCTTC
>-|-|TRBJ1-6|TRBV7-4
CASSGSGRINSPLHF
TGTGCCAGCAGCGGTTCGGGACGGATCAATTCACCCCTCCACTTT
>TRBD2|-|TRBJ2-1|TRBV24-1
CATQGLAGVNEQFF
TGTGCCACCCAGGGGCTAGCGGGAGTCAATGAGCAGTTCTTC
>-|-|TRBJ1-4|TRBV5-1
CASSLPSGTLNEKLFF
TGCGCCAGCAGTCTACCCAGTGGGACATTAAATGAAAAACTGTTTTTT
>-|few|TRBJ1-1|TRBV12-3/TRBV12-4
CASSLSDGYKAFF
TGTGCCAGCAGTTTATCGGACGGGTATAAAGCTTTCTTT
>-|few|TRBJ1-6|TRBV7-6
CASSQAVSPLHF
TGTGCCAGCAGCCAGGCTGTTTCACCCCTCCACTTT
>TRBD2|few|TRBJ2-1|TRBV6-1
CASSYLRLAGVNEQFF
TGTGCCAGCAGTTATCTCCGGCTAGCGGGAGTTAATGAGCAGTTCTTC
>TRBD2|few|TRBJ2-3|TRBV7-2
CAGGEGKSTDTQYF
TGTGCGGGCGGGGAGGGGAAAAGCACAGATACGCAGTATTTT
>-|-|TRBJ2-5|TRBV7-2
CASSWDPRHETQYF
TGTGCCAGCAGCTGGGACCCCCGGCACGAGACCCAGTACTTC
>TRBD2|few|TRBJ2-1|TRBV4-3
CASSQGTSGRWNEQFF
TGCGCCAGCAGCCAAGGGACTAGCGGGAGGTGGAATGAGCAGTTCTTC
>-|few|TRBJ1-3|TRBV27
CASSKGTGIGNTIYF
TGTGCCAGCAGTAAAGGTACAGGGATTGGAAACACCATATATTTT
>-|-|TRBJ2-1|TRBV10-2
CASSVAEPYNEQFF
TGCGCCAGCAGTGTAGCGGAGCCCTACAATGAGCAGTTCTTC
>-|-|TRBJ2-1|TRBV7-4
CASSTQEFFNEQFF
TGTGCCAGCAGTACACAGGAATTTTTCAATGAGCAGTTCTTC
>-|-|TRBJ2-1|TRBV4-1
CASSQDLVGQFF
TGCGCCAGCAGCCAAGATTTAGTTGGGCAGTTCTTC
>-|-|TRBJ1-2|TRBV20-1
CSAIQTGRGSNYGYTF
TGCAGTGCTATACAGACAGGACGGGGGAGTAACTATGGCTACACCTTC
>TRBD2|-|TRBJ2-3|TRBV7-2
CASSLGTSRDTQYF
TGTGCCAGCAGCTTGGGGACTAGCAGAGATACGCAGTATTTT
>TRBD1|-|TRBJ2-1|TRBV12-3/TRBV12-4
CASSWTGNEQFF
TGTGCCAGCAGTTGGACAGGGAATGAGCAGTTCTTC
>-|many|TRBJ1-1|TRBV7-2
CASSPFEGGPFF
TGTGCCAGCAGCCCATTTGAGGGTGGGCCTTTCTTT
>TRBD1|-|TRBJ1-2|TRBV12-3/TRBV12-4
CASSLDRGIGYGYTF
TGTGCCAGCAGTTTGGACAGGGGAATTGGATATGGCTACACCTTC
>TRBD2|-|TRBJ2-1|TRBV4-3
CASSQELAYNEQFF
TGCGCCAGCAGCCAAGAACTAGCGTACAATGAGCAGTTCTTC
>TRBD1|many|TRBJ1-2|TRBV12-3/TRBV12-4
CASGIRQGLYGYTF
TGTGCCAGCGGAATAAGACAGGGCCTCTATGGCTACACCTTC
>-|-|TRBJ1-5|TRBV4-1
CASSQVGGGQPQHF
TGCGCCAGCAGCCAAGTGGGGGGGGGTCAGCCCCAGCATTTT
>TRBD1|few|TRBJ1-1|TRBV27
CASRRGQGVNTEAFF
TGTGCCAGCAGGCGGGGACAGGGTGTGAACACTGAAGCTTTCTTT
>TRBD2|-|TRBJ2-7|TRBV27
CASSSGLATYEQYF
TGTGCCAGCAGTTCCGGACTAGCGACCTACGAGCAGTACTTC